Presented here are 19 T cell receptor beta chains from one specimen sequenced in a study of CD8 T cells in ankylosing spondylitis. TCRdb redid the calling of the 5' RACE reads with MiXCR, one entry per CDR3 protein. The sample contains 670,000 or so distinct CDR3 sequences, 15% to 20% of which appear only once. Study-wide points: Blood of patients with ankylosing spondylitis appeared to be characterized by a TCR beta motif of eight highly homologous variants.

These TCRs' antigens remain unknown. Sequenced material: blood, either unsorted or a sorted T cell fraction (not recorded which). These receptors came from a male donor with ankylosing spondylitis.

This clonotype turned up a few times. The chain employs TRBV15 and TRBJ1-6; D not certain. From germline, CDR1 is LNHNV and CDR2 YYDKDF (reference sequence). This CDR3 has 15 amino acids. V was clipped by 1 base and J by 1 base, with 5 bases between them. The CDR3 DNA reads as TGTGCCACCAGCAGAGTGGTTTCCTATAATTCACCCCTCCACTTT. Translated: CATSRVVSYNSPLHF.

In its sample, this clonotype was seen many times. The chain recombines TRBV29-1 with TRBJ2-3; D is perhaps TRBD1 or TRBD2 (5 bases each). The CDR3 loop spans 14 amino acids. The V and J ends lost 6 bases and 2 bases respectively, with 15 bases between them. Germline V gene sequence: CDR1 SQVTM, CDR2 ANQGSEA. The CDR3 loop reads CSVRGTYDTDTQYF. The CDR3 region has the DNA TGCAGCGTCCGTGGGACCTACGACACAGATACGCAGTATTTT.

This clonotype was picked up a small number of times. The chain employs TRBV5-1 and TRBJ1-1; a weak D match, TRBD1 (6 bases). The CDR3 totals 16 residues. CDR1 is SGHRS and CDR2 is YFSETQ in the germline V gene. The ends were cut back, 0 bases at V and 2 bases at J, with 14 bases in the middle. The CDR3 DNA follows: TGCGCCAGCAGCTTGGCTGGTGGGGGGCAAAACACTGAAGCTTTCTTT. Translating it yields CASSLAGGGQNTEAFF.

This clonotype was detected only a few times. CDR3 nucleotide sequence: TGTGCCAGCAGCCACCTCCGGGGCCACCAAGAGACCCAGTACTTC. Translating it yields CASSHLRGHQETQYF. The V gene is TRBV3-1, the J gene TRBJ2-5; D could derive from TRBD1 or TRBD2 (5 bases each). The germline CDR1 and CDR2 sequences are LGHDT and YNNKEL (reference sequence). The CDR3 is 15 amino acids. Trimming took 3 bases from V and 0 from J, leaving 11 bases between them.

The chain couples TRBV12-3 or TRBV12-4 to TRBJ2-7; 8 nucleotides agree with TRBD2. The V and J ends lost 8 bases and 3 bases, in that order; junction bases with no gene match: 6. The CDR3 has 13 amino acids. CDR3 sequence reads: CASGRGADYEQYF. CDR3 bases: TGTGCCAGCGGGCGGGGGGCCGACTACGAGCAGTACTTC.

The J gene is TRBJ2-1, the V gene TRBV3-1; TRBD1 aligns across 7 bases. The CDR3 loop spans 12 amino acids. Germline loops: CDR1 LGHDT, CDR2 YNNKEL (reference sequence). Germline trimming cut 4 bases from V and 9 bases from J; bases unmatched to any gene: 3. Written as DNA, the CDR3 is TGTGCCAGCAGCCCAGACAGGGCTGAGCAGTTCTTC. Its protein is CASSPDRAEQFF.

This clonotype has ten or more counts. The chain employs TRBV4-3 and TRBJ2-1; D not resolved. Germline V CDR1 and CDR2: LGHNA, YSLEER. The V gene lost 3 bases and the J gene lost 0 bases, with 6 bases spanning the gap. This CDR3 comprises 14 residues. CDR3 residues: CASSHRNSYNEQFF. DNA of the CDR3: TGCGCCAGCAGCCACCGGAACTCCTACAATGAGCAGTTCTTC.

This clonotype showed up just a few times. This chain uses TRBV9 with TRBJ1-2, with D perhaps TRBD1 (5 bases). The CDR3 totals 14 residues. V dropped 3 bases and J dropped 6 bases, with 15 bases sitting between them. Germline V CDR1 and CDR2: SGDLS, YYNGEE. CDR3 nucleotide sequence: TGTGCCAGCAGCGGCAGGGACTGGGTTCATGGCTACACCTTC. The encoded protein is CASSGRDWVHGYTF.

As to this clonotype: One base away lies a much larger clone, so this may be a sequencing read error. The genes are TRBV5-4 and TRBJ2-1; D gene uncertain. CDR1 and CDR2 from the germline V gene are SGHNT and YYREEE (reference sequence). The V end lost 3 bases, the J end lost 7 bases, and 5 bases lay between the germline ends. CDR3 length: 11 amino acids. CDR3 sequence reads: CASSWMNEQFF. CDR3 sequence (DNA): TGTGCCAGCAGCTGGATGAATGAGCAGTTCTTC.

Only a few counts were recorded for this clonotype. The V call is TRBV21-1, the J call TRBJ2-2; TRBD1, the D gene given by the table, was not confirmed from the DNA. TRBV21-1 is an annotated pseudogene. The CDR3 runs to 15 residues. The CDR3 region has the DNA TGTGCCACCTTCCGGGACAGTAAGTGCACCGGGGAGCTGTTTTTT. It is translated as CATFRDSKCTGELFF.

The chain is built from TRBV12-3 or TRBV12-4 and TRBJ1-5, with D perhaps TRBD1 (6 bases). V was cut by 2 bases and J by 2 bases, with 10 bases left in between. This CDR3 contains 15 residues. The CDR3 sequence: CASSLRQVGNQPQHF. The CDR3 region has the DNA TGTGCCAGCAGTTTAAGACAGGTCGGCAATCAGCCCCAGCATTTT.

This chain uses TRBV15 with TRBJ2-7, with no clear D. CDR3 length: 13 residues. CDR1 and CDR2 from the germline V gene are LNHNV and YYDKDF (reference sequence). Trimming stripped 0 bases from V and 3 bases from J, with 6 bases between. DNA of the CDR3: TGTGCCACCAGCAGAGACCAGGACTACGAGCAGTACTTC. The encoded protein is CATSRDQDYEQYF.

The chain joins TRBV13 to TRBJ1-4; 10 bases line up with TRBD1. V lost 1 base and J lost 6; bases outside the gene matches: 2. The CDR3 has 15 amino acids. Per germline, CDR1 PRHDT and CDR2 FYEKMQ (reference sequence). The DNA of the CDR3 is TGTGCCAGCAGCTTAGAGGGGACAGGGGATGAAAAACTGTTTTTT. It yields the protein CASSLEGTGDEKLFF.

The table lists this clonotype with a count of one. This chain joins TRBV29-1 and TRBJ2-7, with 8 bases fitting TRBD2. CDR3 length: 15 residues. Germline V gene sequence: CDR1 SQVTM, CDR2 ANQGSEA. Losses at the gene ends were 3 bases for V and 0 bases for J; bases not matched to a gene: 7. The CDR3 loop reads CSVEEAGAASYEQYF. CDR3 in DNA: TGCAGCGTTGAGGAAGCGGGAGCCGCCTCCTACGAGCAGTACTTC.

The chain employs TRBV7-8 and TRBJ1-1; D gene unclear. Germline CDR1 is SGHVS and CDR2 is FQNEAQ. The V end was cut by 4 bases, the J end by 3 bases, with 18 bases between. This CDR3 spans 16 amino acids. For the CDR3, the DNA is TGTGCCAGCAGCTCCTCCTACCTGGGGATGGACACTGAAGCTTTCTTT. Translation: CASSSSYLGMDTEAFF.

This clonotype has just a few counts. The chain combines TRBV12-3 or TRBV12-4 with TRBJ1-4; the D is unclear. This CDR3 has 11 amino acids. Trimming removed 6 bases from V and 8 bases from J, with 7 bases in between. DNA for the CDR3: TGTGCCAGCAGGGTCGGGGAAAAACTGTTTTTT. Protein product: CASRVGEKLFF.

The chain carries TRBV7-6 and TRBJ2-5; TRBD2 matches at 10 bases. The CDR3 runs to 16 residues. In germline, CDR1 is SGHVS, CDR2 FNYEAQ. Germline trimming cut 3 bases from V and 1 base from J; bases unmatched to any gene: 5. DNA of the CDR3: TGTGCCAGCAGCTTGCCTGTAGCGGGGGGCCAAGAGACCCAGTACTTC. It yields the protein CASSLPVAGGQETQYF.

V gene TRBV5-1 combines with J gene TRBJ2-7; a weak D match, TRBD1 (5 bases). Germline V gene lookup returns CDR1 SGHRS and CDR2 YFSETQ. The length of the CDR3 is 15 residues. Trimming cost V 2 bases and J 6 bases, with 18 bases left between them. Here the CDR3 reads CASSFAPTQGGEQYF. CDR3 DNA sequence: TGCGCCAGCAGCTTTGCCCCCACCCAGGGCGGCGAGCAGTACTTC.

This clonotype occurred many times. The rearrangement joins TRBV5-1 to TRBJ2-3, with 8 bases aligning to TRBD1. The CDR3 is 14 residues long. Germline V gene data show CDR1 as SGHRS and CDR2 as YFSETQ. After removal of 4 bases from V and 4 bases from J, the junction contained 5 bases not matched to a gene. This CDR3 is CASSPGQGADTQYF. CDR3 bases: TGCGCCAGCAGCCCTGGACAGGGTGCAGATACGCAGTATTTT.